The next 2 T cell receptor beta chains were all read from a single sample in a study of regulatory T cells in long-lasting Graves disease (dated by TCRdb to about 2021). To prepare the library, multiplex PCR was applied. The sequencing machine was an Illumina HiSeq 4000. iRepertoire HTBI primers and Arm-PCR amplification of CDR3 regions were used to construct TCR beta libraries. TCRdb ran its own pipeline on the public reads, namely fastp trimming at Q25 and MiXCR clone calling, and kept in-frame beta chains. A single entry per CDR3 protein holds the most common genes and DNA from its merged rows. For this sample the table gives about 530,000 distinct CDR3 sequences, of which 15% to 20% were detected only once. Approximately 25% of the sample lies in the top ten. The time point label corresponds to: newly diagnosed GD, antithyroid drugs for less than 3 months. For both TCR sequencing and RNA sequencing, RNA was extracted from PBMCs using TRIzol.

This sample was shared with a second study, whose subject was T cells in Graves' hyperthyroidism and ophthalmopathy.

The material was peripheral blood mononuclear cells (PBMCs), obtained at new diagnosis, from a patient treated with antithyroid drugs. Receptors were obtained from a woman between 40 and 65 years old with Graves disease. Donor details come from another sample of the same person, matched by shared clones.

This chain connects TRBV18 to TRBJ2-7, with D possibly TRBD2 on 5 matching bases. V lost 8 bases, J lost 3 bases, and 17 bases lay in between. Germline V gene lookup returns CDR1 KGHSH and CDR2 LQKENI. The CDR3 totals 14 residues. The CDR3 region has the DNA TGTGCCAGCCACCCCGGGAACAGAGGCTACGAGCAGTACTTC. It codes for CASHPGNRGYEQYF.

This clonotype was counted ten times or more. The rearrangement uses TRBV6-2 or TRBV6-3 and TRBJ1-5; perhaps TRBD1 as D (5 bases). This CDR3 contains 15 residues. V lost 5 bases and J 0 bases, leaving 11 bases between the germline ends. CDR1 MNHEY and CDR2 SVGEGT come from the germline V gene. CDR3 amino acids: CASSEGAGSNQPQHF. DNA of the CDR3: TGTGCCAGCAGTGAAGGGGCAGGTAGCAATCAGCCCCAGCATTTT.